What follows are 29 T cell receptor beta chains derived from one specimen sequenced in a study of shared clonotypes between healthy human individuals. TCRdb keeps only in-frame clones here, not all; method: immunoSEQ multiplex PCR. The profile covers millions of clones, with 85% to 95% appearing a single time and 0.9% to 1.3% taken by the ten largest. Positive CCR7 selection of CD45RO-negative cells yielded the naive CD8 cells, and terminally differentiated effector memory CD45RA+ cells were excluded. The sample was naive CD8+ T cells sorted from blood. These receptor sequences come from a man aged 18 to 35 in good health.

Note on this clone: Within the sample, other DNA sequences also encode this same CDR3. The chain carries TRBV27 and TRBJ2-7, with D possibly matching TRBD1 (6 bases). The CDR3 totals 13 residues. Germline assignment: CDR1 MNHEY and CDR2 SMNVEV (reference sequence). Trimming stripped 2 bases from V and 2 bases from J, with 7 bases between. The CDR3: CASSLRQAYEQYF. CDR3 DNA: TGTGCCAGCAGTTTAAGACAGGCCTACGAGCAGTACTTC.

The rearrangement joins TRBV19 to TRBJ1-1; D gene uncertain. CDR3 length: 14 amino acids. The V gene lost 5 bases and the J gene lost 1 base, with 11 bases spanning the gap. Germline-derived CDR1 and CDR2 are LNHDA and SQIVND (reference sequence). The CDR3 nucleotides read TGTGCCAGTAGTCTCTTGACGGGGAACACTGAAGCTTTCTTT. Translated: CASSLLTGNTEAFF.

As regards this clone: This same CDR3 is encoded by further DNA sequences in the sample. The chain recombines TRBV5-1 with TRBJ2-7, with 8 bases matching TRBD1. V trimming: 0 bases; J trimming: 1 base; junction bases outside the gene matches: 3. Germline lookup yields CDR1 SGHRS and CDR2 YFSETQ. This CDR3 comprises 15 residues. DNA of the CDR3: TGCGCCAGCAGCTTGGGACAGGGGACTTCCTACGAGCAGTACTTC. As protein: CASSLGQGTSYEQYF.

As regards this clone: A junction end diverges from the germline sequence, so it may reflect a read error. The rearrangement links TRBV30 to TRBJ2-3; maybe TRBD1 (6 bases). The CDR3 contains 13 residues. Germline V gene lookup returns CDR1 GTSNPN and CDR2 SVGIG (reference sequence). In nucleotides, the CDR3 is TGTACCTGGAGTGTTGGCCAGGGGGATACGCAGTATTTT. Protein: CTWSVGQGDTQYF.

This clone was counted a single time. The V gene is TRBV27, the J gene TRBJ2-3; weak D call: TRBD1 (6 bases). Germline V gives CDR1 MNHEY, CDR2 SMNVEV (reference sequence). The CDR3 totals 14 residues. Trimming left V 2 bases short and J 4 bases short, with 10 bases between. The CDR3 DNA reads as TGTGCCAGCAGTTTACAGGGGAAGGCAGATACGCAGTATTTT. This encodes CASSLQGKADTQYF.

J is TRBJ2-7 and V is TRBV13, with 9 nucleotides matching TRBD1. CDR3 size: 15 residues. From germline, CDR1 is PRHDT and CDR2 FYEKMQ (reference sequence). The ends lost 1 base at V and 4 bases at J; junction bases unmatched: 5. Here the CDR3 reads CASSLEGQGVYEQYF. The CDR3 coding sequence is TGTGCCAGCAGCTTAGAGGGACAGGGTGTTTACGAGCAGTACTTC. Supplemented by reference TRBV13 and TRBJ2-7, the full variable domain reads AAGVIQSPRHLIKEKRETATLKCYPIPRHDTVYWYQQGPGQDPQFLISFYEKMQSDKGSIPDRFSAQQFSDYHSELNMSSLELGDSALYFCASSLEGQGVYEQYFGPGTRLTVT.

With respect to this clone: At the DNA level, this CDR3 is encoded by other sequences in the same sample as well. This sequence joins TRBV6-5 and TRBJ2-7, with D possibly being TRBD1 (6 bases). The CDR3 sequence is 14 residues long. The ends were cut back, 3 bases at V and 1 base at J, with 10 bases in the middle. The germline V gene has CDR1 MNHEY and CDR2 SVGAGI. CDR3: CASSYGGESYEQYF. CDR3 nucleotide sequence: TGTGCCAGCAGTTATGGGGGCGAATCCTACGAGCAGTACTTC.

The chain is built from TRBV5-1 and TRBJ2-1; D is unclear. Germline CDR1 reads SGHRS; CDR2 reads YFSETQ. This CDR3 comprises 14 residues. V lost 5 bases and J lost 5, with 14 bases in between. For the CDR3, the DNA is TGCGCCAGCAGGGCTAACTATTTAGACAATGAGCAGTTCTTC. Translating gives CASRANYLDNEQFF.

V and J are TRBV10-3 and TRBJ2-7; 7 nucleotides align to TRBD1. V trimming: 3 bases; J trimming: 2 bases; junction bases outside the gene matches: 7. Germline lookup yields CDR1 ENHRY and CDR2 SYGVKD. The CDR3 has 15 residues. The CDR3 spells CAISDWTGGTYEQYF. CDR3 coding DNA: TGTGCCATCAGTGATTGGACAGGCGGCACCTACGAGCAGTACTTC.

On this clone itself: Other DNA sequences from this sample encode an identical CDR3 as well. The J gene is TRBJ2-7, the V gene TRBV7-8; D call uncertain. Germline V gives CDR1 SGHVS, CDR2 FQNEAQ. The CDR3 runs to 13 residues. The ends were cut back, 0 bases at V and 2 bases at J, with 5 bases in the middle. CDR3 nucleotide sequence: TGTGCCAGCAGCTTAGCCGGCACCTACGAGCAGTACTTC. This encodes CASSLAGTYEQYF. Complete variable domain (other parts from reference TRBV7-8 and TRBJ2-7): GAGVSQSPRYKVAKRGQDVALRCDPISGHVSLFWYQQALGQGPEFLTYFQNEAQLDKSGLPSDRFFAERPEGSVSTLKIQRTQQEDSAVYLCASSLAGTYEQYFGPGTRLTVT.

Turning to this clone: The sample has other DNA sequences that encode this CDR3 too. The chain recombines TRBV6-5 with TRBJ2-7, with D possibly being TRBD1 or TRBD2 (6 bases each). In germline, CDR1 is MNHEY, CDR2 SVGAGI. This CDR3 is 14 amino acids long. V lost 2 bases to trimming and J lost 2 bases, with 10 bases between them. The CDR3 DNA reads as TGTGCCAGCAGTTACGGGGGGCCTACCTACGAGCAGTACTTC. Protein product: CASSYGGPTYEQYF.

The V and J genes are TRBV15 and TRBJ1-2; D uncertain. The CDR3 has 11 residues. Germline loops: CDR1 LNHNV, CDR2 YYDKDF (reference sequence). The V gene lost 0 bases and the J gene lost 8 bases, with 4 bases spanning the gap. CDR3: CATSRDYGYTF. DNA of the CDR3: TGTGCCACCAGCAGAGATTACGGCTACACCTTC.

The CDR3 here is CASSIDQSGFLWDQPQHF. The CDR3 DNA is TGTGCCAGTAGTATAGATCAATCCGGATTTCTTTGGGATCAGCCCCAGCATTTT. The chain links TRBV19 to TRBJ1-5; D gene ambiguous. V was cut by 0 bases and J by 5 bases, with 20 bases left in between. The CDR3 sequence is 18 residues long. Germline V gives CDR1 LNHDA, CDR2 SQIVND (reference sequence). The full variable domain, rest sourced from reference TRBV19 and TRBJ1-5, is DGGITQSPKYLFRKEGQNVTLSCEQNLNHDAMYWYRQDPGQGLRLIYYSQIVNDFQKGDIAEGYSVSREKKESFPLTVTSAQKNPTAFYLCASSIDQSGFLWDQPQHFGDGTRLSIL.

The table lists this clone with a few counts. This chain connects TRBV5-6 to TRBJ1-6, with D unresolved. The CDR3 totals 14 residues. V was pared by 4 bases and J by 8 bases, with 13 bases between. CDR1 and CDR2 (germline): SGHDT, YYEEEE. The CDR3 loop reads CASSIWTIDSPLHF. Written as DNA, the CDR3 is TGTGCCAGCAGCATCTGGACTATTGATTCACCCCTCCACTTT. The complete variable domain, with remaining parts taken from reference TRBV5-6 and TRBJ1-6, reads DAGVTQSPTHLIKTRGQQVTLRCSPKSGHDTVSWYQQALGQGPQFIFQYYEEEERQRGNFPDRFSGHQFPNYSSELNVNALLLGDSALYLCASSIWTIDSPLHFGNGTRLTVT.

The chain has TRBV4-1 and TRBJ2-3; possible D gene TRBD2, 5 bases. This CDR3 comprises 18 residues. Germline CDR1 and CDR2: MGHRA and YSYEKL. V shed 0 bases and J shed 5 bases, with 21 bases lying between them. CDR3 sequence reads: CASSQDLVTSVYQDTQYF. The DNA of the CDR3 is TGCGCCAGCAGCCAAGATCTTGTAACTAGTGTTTATCAAGATACGCAGTATTTT.

The sample holds one count of this clone. This chain uses TRBV4-3 with TRBJ2-1; D may be TRBD2 (5 bases). CDR1 is LGHNA, CDR2 YSLEER, per germline. The CDR3 is made up of 14 amino acids. Deletions cut 0 bases from V and 8 bases from J, with 11 bases between. The CDR3, as DNA: TGCGCCAGCAGCCAAGATACTGGAGGCGATGAGCAGTTCTTC. It translates to CASSQDTGGDEQFF.

As concerns this clone: The sample carries other DNA sequences with the same CDR3. The gene calls are TRBV2 and TRBJ2-7; a possible D gene is TRBD2 (6 bases). The CDR3 length is 14 residues. Germline V gives CDR1 SNHLY, CDR2 FYNNEI. The ends were cut back, 3 bases at V and 2 bases at J, with 11 bases in the middle. The CDR3 spells CASSEAGPAYEQYF. The CDR3 nucleotides are TGTGCCAGCAGTGAGGCGGGGCCAGCCTACGAGCAGTACTTC.

The rearrangement links TRBV21-1 to TRBJ1-5; the table's D gene call, TRBD1, was not cross checked with the DNA. TRBV21-1 is a recognized pseudogene. The CDR3 runs to 16 residues. CDR3 sequence: CASTSIGQGNYQPQHF. CDR3 nucleotides: TGTGCCAGCACCTCAATTGGACAGGGGAATTATCAGCCCCAGCATTTT.

The chain joins TRBV19 to TRBJ2-2; 7 nucleotides agree with TRBD1. The CDR3 runs to 20 residues. Germline CDR1 LNHDA, CDR2 SQIVND (reference sequence). Losses at the gene ends were 5 bases for V and 0 bases for J; bases not matched to a gene: 18. CDR3 nucleotide sequence: TGTGCCAGTAGTGTACAGGGGCCCCCAACCATATCCGCGAACACCGGGGAGCTGTTTTTT. It encodes CASSVQGPPTISANTGELFF.

This chain links TRBV13 with TRBJ1-4, with TRBD1 matching 8 bases. After removal of 0 bases from V and 4 bases from J, the junction contained 7 bases not matched to a gene. The germline gives CDR1 PRHDT, CDR2 FYEKMQ (reference sequence). The CDR3 has 17 amino acids. The CDR3: CASSLGPGTGDNEKLFF. The CDR3 DNA follows: TGTGCCAGCAGCTTAGGCCCGGGGACAGGAGATAATGAAAAACTGTTTTTT.

The genes are TRBV25-1 and TRBJ2-2; 9 bases are shared with TRBD2. Germline values: CDR1 MGHDK, CDR2 SYGVNS. The trim removed 4 bases at V and 6 bases at J, leaving 3 bases unmatched. The CDR3 is made up of 14 amino acids. CDR3 residues: CASSVAGESGELFF. CDR3 nucleotide sequence: TGTGCCAGCAGTGTAGCGGGAGAATCCGGGGAGCTGTTTTTT.

This chain uses TRBV2 with TRBJ2-7, with TRBD2 matching 9 bases. The CDR3 runs 13 residues. The V segment lost 9 bases and the J segment 5 bases; nucleotides outside the gene matches: 8. Germline CDR1 and CDR2: SNHLY and FYNNEI. The CDR3, as DNA: TGTGCCAGAGCTGCGGGGGGGAGGGACGAGCAGTACTTC. Protein product: CARAAGGRDEQYF.

The rearrangement joins TRBV9 to TRBJ1-1; no definite D call. V lost 4 bases to trimming and J lost 1 base, with 8 bases between them. Germline-derived CDR1 and CDR2 are SGDLS and YYNGEE. This CDR3 has 13 amino acids. CDR3: CASSIRQNTEAFF. The CDR3 region has the DNA TGTGCCAGCAGCATTCGACAGAACACTGAAGCTTTCTTT.

This clone was seen a single time. The chain uses TRBV9 and TRBJ1-4, with D perhaps matching TRBD1 (6 bases). Trimming removed 1 base from V and 2 bases from J, with 9 bases in between. The length of the CDR3 is 15 residues. The V gene's germline CDR1 is SGDLS and CDR2 YYNGEE. The CDR3 DNA follows: TGTGCCAGCAGCGTAAGTGGACAGACTAATGAAAAACTGTTTTTT. Translating gives CASSVSGQTNEKLFF.

The chain couples TRBV28 to TRBJ1-1; tentatively, D is TRBD1 (5 bases). V was clipped by 2 bases and J by 1 base, with 17 bases between them. The germline CDR1 and CDR2 sequences are MDHEN and SYDVKM. CDR3 length equals 17 residues. The CDR3 protein is CASSLMSRDPSNTEAFF. CDR3 nucleotide sequence: TGTGCCAGCAGTTTAATGTCCAGGGACCCTTCGAACACTGAAGCTTTCTTT.

V is TRBV2 and J is TRBJ2-7; D may be TRBD1 or TRBD2 (6 bases each). Germline V gene lookup returns CDR1 SNHLY and CDR2 FYNNEI. The CDR3 totals 12 residues. With 7 bases removed from V and 1 base from J, the gap between germline ends came to 8 bases. The CDR3 protein is CASKGGSYEQYF. CDR3 DNA sequence: TGTGCCAGCAAAGGGGGGTCCTACGAGCAGTACTTC.

In regard to this clone: This sample includes further DNA sequences coding for the same CDR3. The V call is TRBV4-1, the J call TRBJ1-6; TRBD1 matches at 8 bases. V was clipped by 2 bases and J by 6 bases; unmatched bases: 3. Per germline, CDR1 MGHRA and CDR2 YSYEKL. The CDR3 runs 15 residues. The CDR3 loop reads CASSQTGTGNSPLHF. The CDR3 nucleotides are TGCGCCAGCAGCCAAACCGGGACAGGTAATTCACCCCTCCACTTT.

This clone was seen only once. The chain recombines TRBV10-3 with TRBJ2-6, with TRBD1 matching 10 bases. Germline CDR1 ENHRY, CDR2 SYGVKD. V lost 4 bases, J lost 0 bases, and 6 bases stayed unmatched. The length of the CDR3 is 18 residues. The CDR3 DNA is TGTGCCATCAGTGGGGCCGGGACAGGGGACTCTGGGGCCAACGTCCTGACTTTC. This sequence encodes CAISGAGTGDSGANVLTF.

The chain recombines TRBV5-4 with TRBJ2-7; tentatively, D is TRBD1 (5 bases). Trimming cost V 1 base and J 5 bases, with 19 bases left between them. CDR1 and CDR2 from the germline V gene are SGHNT and YYREEE (reference sequence). This CDR3 contains 16 residues. The CDR3 loop is CASSLRVPGYADEQYF. CDR3 in DNA: TGTGCCAGCAGCTTGAGGGTCCCAGGGTACGCCGACGAGCAGTACTTC.